The count of the clone carrying this TCR beta chain is one. Other DNA sequences in this sample translate to the same CDR3. The sample originates from a study of shared clonotypes between healthy human individuals. The CDR3 consists of 15 residues. Trimming shortened V by 0 bases and J by 4 bases, and 10 bases separated the two germline ends. Germline lookup yields CDR1 LGHNA and CDR2 YNFKEQ. Genomic DNA of each subset was evenly split across several immunoSEQ plates. Sequencing used immunoSEQ multiplex PCR; TCRdb keeps in-frame clones, though not all of them. This table holds approximately 2.3 million clones, approximately 95% found once.

This clonotype was sampled from a man between 18 and 29 years old in good health. Some clones in this sample may be carry-over from other donors' samples. Sample: naive CD4+ T cells from PBMCs. Subset here: CD45RA+ positively selected. The chain has TRBV4-2 and TRBJ1-3; D is uncertain. CDR3 sequence (DNA): TGTGCCAGCAGCCAAGATCTCACAGAGGGAAACACCATATATTTT. It yields the protein CASSQDLTEGNTIYF.